Many counts were recorded for the clone carrying this T cell receptor (beta chain). Its matching antigen is unknown. These data belong to a study of T-cell memory formation after mild COVID-19. The V gene's germline CDR1 is SGHDN and CDR2 FVKESK. V dropped 6 bases and J dropped 5 bases, with 13 bases sitting between them. There are 13 residues in the CDR3. Study conclusions and caveats: The finding that pre-infection memory included some responding clones suggested that cross-reactive memory joined.

TCRdb re-called the 5' RACE reads with MiXCR, one entry per CDR3 protein. Counted here are 180,000 or so distinct CDR3 sequences, around 10% occurring once; the ten biggest clones make up less than 4%. The sequencing sample was made of PBMCs or a T cell subset sorted from them (not recorded which). The genes are TRBV14 and TRBJ2-5; maybe TRBD1 (5 bases). The sequence came from a man aged 18 to 30 who had mild COVID-19 (a few samples of this study predate the infection). Cell type and time point are not known. CDR3: CASRKLPGETQYF. The CDR3 DNA follows: TGTGCCAGCAGAAAATTGCCAGGGGAGACCCAGTACTTC.